One and the same sample provided the 23 T cell receptor beta chains below, sequenced in a study of blood T cells in healthy people across ages. A second PCR, run for about 6 to 11 cycles, used a sample-barcoded 5' primer plus a J-beta primer mix. TCRdb itself ran the 5' RACE reads through MiXCR, one entry per CDR3 protein. Of 750,000 or so distinct CDR3 sequences in the sample, 20% to 25% were seen once. This sample also appeared in a second study, on T cells of mothers and their children.

The specimen sequenced was blood. These receptors came from a boy aged 5-17 years in good health.

This clonotype was picked up a small number of times. This chain joins TRBV10-3 and TRBJ2-1; D is perhaps TRBD1 (5 bases). This CDR3 comprises 14 residues. CDR1 and CDR2 from the germline V gene are ENHRY and SYGVKD. Between the trimmed V and J ends, which lost 2 bases and 8 bases, there was a span of 13 bases. In DNA, the CDR3 is TGTGCCATCAGTGAGGAGAGTCAGGGTGATGAGCAGTTCTTC. Residues: CAISEESQGDEQFF.

This clonotype was seen a few times. This chain uses TRBV3-1 with TRBJ2-5; 11 bases map to TRBD1. The J call is uncertain, as TRBJ2-1 better fits the DNA end. The CDR3 runs 16 residues. The germline gives CDR1 LGHDT, CDR2 YNNKEL (reference sequence). CDR3 sequence: CASSPLPGQGGDEQFF. CDR3 sequence (DNA): TGTGCCAGCAGCCCATTACCGGGACAGGGGGGCGATGAGCAGTTCTTC.

This clonotype occurred a few times. This sequence joins TRBV10-3 and TRBJ2-5; the D is unclear. Germline V lookup: CDR1 ENHRY, CDR2 SYGVKD. Deletions cut 3 bases from V and 5 bases from J, with 13 bases between. CDR3 length equals 14 residues. CDR3 in amino acids: CAISDWTVGETQYF. CDR3 bases: TGTGCCATCAGTGACTGGACGGTAGGGGAGACCCAGTACTTC.

This clonotype has just a few counts. The V gene is TRBV10-3, the J gene TRBJ2-3, with D possibly called TRBD1 or TRBD2 (6 bases each). The CDR3 contains 16 residues. Trimming pared 6 bases from V and 2 bases from J, leaving 18 bases between. CDR1 is ENHRY, CDR2 SYGVKD, per germline. In nucleotides, the CDR3 is TGTGCCATCAGCCTTTCAACGGGGGCCACCACAGATACGCAGTATTTT. Encoded protein: CAISLSTGATTDTQYF.

This clonotype was detected only a few times. This chain joins TRBV5-6 and TRBJ2-7, with D tentatively TRBD2 (6 bases). In germline, CDR1 is SGHDT, CDR2 YYEEEE. The CDR3 spans 16 residues. Trimming removed 0 bases at V and 3 bases at J, with 16 bases between. The CDR3 coding sequence is TGTGCCAGCAGCTTGGCCGGAGGGTTGGTCGGCTACGAGCAGTACTTC. It yields the protein CASSLAGGLVGYEQYF.

This clonotype was found a few times. This chain connects TRBV7-2 to TRBJ1-6; D call uncertain. This CDR3 comprises 14 residues. V was pared by 5 bases and J by 7 bases, with 12 bases between. The V gene's germline CDR1 is SGHTA and CDR2 FQGNSA. Here the CDR3 reads CASSRDLRNSPLHF. CDR3 bases: TGTGCCAGCAGCCGTGACCTCCGAAATTCACCCCTCCACTTT.

This clonotype was counted between two and nine times. The V gene is TRBV29-1, the J gene TRBJ2-5; D possibly corresponds to TRBD1 (6 bases). This CDR3 region has 12 residues. CDR1 and CDR2 from the germline V gene are SQVTM and ANQGSEA. Deletions cut 7 bases from V and 2 bases from J, with 11 bases between. In DNA, the CDR3 is TGCAGCGCTGACAGGTTACAAGAGACCCAGTACTTC. This sequence encodes CSADRLQETQYF.

This clonotype was seen a handful of times. The chain couples TRBV10-3 to TRBJ2-7; 8 positions match TRBD2. Trimming cost V 6 bases and J 0 bases; bases outside gene matches: 7. Germline values: CDR1 ENHRY, CDR2 SYGVKD. The CDR3 length is 15 residues. The CDR3 DNA reads TGTGCCATCAGCCCAGCAGCGGGGGACTCCTACGAGCAGTACTTC. It yields the protein CAISPAAGDSYEQYF.

The V and J genes are TRBV7-2 and TRBJ2-5, with a possible D match to TRBD1 (7 bases). V lost 5 bases and J 3 bases, leaving 16 bases between the germline ends. Per the germline V gene, CDR1 is SGHTA and CDR2 is FQGNSA. CDR3 length: 15 residues. The DNA for the CDR3 is TGTGCCAGCAGCCGCCCAGGGGGGTGGGAAGAGACCCAGTACTTC. It encodes CASSRPGGWEETQYF.

The chain joins TRBV7-3 to TRBJ2-5; perhaps TRBD1 as D (5 bases). The CDR3 has 15 residues. The V end was cut by 2 bases, the J end by 3 bases, with 13 bases between. Germline CDR1 and CDR2: SGHTA and FQGTGA. The CDR3 DNA follows: TGTGCCAGCAGCTTATGGGCAGGGATTGAAGAGACCCAGTACTTC. It encodes CASSLWAGIEETQYF.

The genes are TRBV29-1 and TRBJ2-1; D is perhaps TRBD2 (6 bases). V was clipped by 5 bases and J by 15 bases, with 17 bases between them. The V gene's germline CDR1 is SQVTM and CDR2 ANQGSEA. CDR3 length equals 11 residues. The CDR3 reads CSVRWTEGPFF. CDR3 sequence (DNA): TGCAGCGTTAGGTGGACGGAGGGGCCGTTCTTC.

The sample holds a few counts of this clonotype. The V gene is TRBV5-1, the J gene TRBJ2-5; D is undetermined. CDR1 and CDR2 from the germline V gene are SGHRS and YFSETQ. This CDR3 region has 15 residues. Trimming shortened V by 2 bases and J by 5 bases, and 16 bases separated the two germline ends. The CDR3 nucleotides are TGCGCCAGCAGCTTCGGAAGGAGTAGTCTGGAGACCCAGTACTTC. Its translation: CASSFGRSSLETQYF.

This clonotype was observed a handful of times. V usage is TRBV29-1 and J usage is TRBJ2-7; 9 nucleotides align to TRBD2. V shed 4 bases, J shed 6 bases, and the junction held 4 bases outside the gene matches. The CDR3 is made up of 12 amino acids. CDR1 SQVTM and CDR2 ANQGSEA come from the germline V gene. As DNA, the CDR3 is TGCAGCGTTGGGGGCGGGAGGGCCGAGCAGTACTTC. Translating it yields CSVGGGRAEQYF.

This chain joins TRBV7-9 and TRBJ2-5; 10 bases fit TRBD2. The CDR3 totals 16 residues. The V gene end was trimmed by 6 bases and the J gene end by 5 bases; junction bases not matched to a gene: 12. Germline CDR1 SEHNR, CDR2 FQNEAQ (reference sequence). The CDR3 loop reads CASSSVLAGAAETQYF. CDR3 bases: TGTGCCAGCAGTTCAGTGCTAGCGGGGGCCGCGGAGACCCAGTACTTC.

This clonotype occurred once. An end of the junction does not agree with germline; a read error may underlie this. DNA for the CDR3: TGTGCTAGCAGCTTAGCCGCTCCTGGAAACACCATATATTTT. As protein: CASSLAAPGNTIYF. V and J are TRBV7-8 and TRBJ1-3; D not resolved. The CDR3 extends over 14 amino acids. Germline assignment: CDR1 SGHVS and CDR2 FQNEAQ.

This chain connects TRBV6-1 to TRBJ1-3, with D possibly TRBD1 on 6 matching bases. V was trimmed by 6 bases and J by 2 bases, leaving 17 bases between them. Germline V CDR1 and CDR2: MNHNS, SASEGT. The length of the CDR3 is 16 residues. The CDR3 nucleotides are TGTGCCAGCAGCCCCTTCGCTGGGGGGCCTGGAAACACCATATATTTT. Translation: CASSPFAGGPGNTIYF.

This clonotype showed up just a few times. The chain couples TRBV5-6 to TRBJ2-1, with 12 bases identical to TRBD2. The CDR3 is 17 residues long. Germline V gene sequence: CDR1 SGHDT, CDR2 YYEEEE. V dropped 0 bases and J dropped 3; count of bases not matched to a gene: 4. The CDR3 here is CASSLVTSGSIYNEQFF. The CDR3 nucleotides are TGTGCCAGCAGCTTGGTGACTAGCGGGAGTATCTACAATGAGCAGTTCTTC.

The chain employs TRBV7-2 and TRBJ2-3, with D perhaps matching TRBD2 (6 bases). Trimming left V 0 bases short and J 5 bases short, with 12 bases between. CDR1 SGHTA and CDR2 FQGNSA come from the germline V gene. The CDR3 is 15 residues long. The chain's CDR3 is CASSLAGRGKDTQYF. The CDR3 bases are TGTGCCAGCAGCTTAGCGGGCCGCGGGAAAGATACGCAGTATTTT.

This clonotype was counted between two and nine times. This rearrangement joins TRBV29-1 to TRBJ2-5, with D maybe TRBD2 (6 bases). V was clipped by 5 bases and J by 1 base, with 14 bases between them. CDR3 length: 14 amino acids. Germline-derived CDR1 and CDR2 are SQVTM and ANQGSEA. The CDR3 is CSVNLEGSQETQYF. The CDR3 DNA reads TGCAGCGTTAATTTGGAGGGTTCCCAAGAGACCCAGTACTTC.

A note on this clonotype: The junction departs from germline at one end; a sequencing error may be responsible. V gene TRBV12-3 or TRBV12-4 combines with J gene TRBJ2-3; D unclear. The CDR3 extends over 11 amino acids. The CDR3 DNA reads as TGTGCCAGCACGAGAACAGATATGCAGTATTTT. Translated: CASTRTDMQYF.

This clonotype appeared a few times. The J gene is TRBJ2-5, the V gene TRBV7-2; D is unresolved. The CDR3 length is 18 residues. Deletions cut 1 base from V and 1 base from J, with 19 bases between. Looked up from germline, CDR1 is SGHTA and CDR2 is FQGNSA. The DNA of the CDR3 is TGTGCCAGCAGCTTAGTGCCCTTGAATTCCGCACTCCAAGAGACCCAGTACTTC. It encodes CASSLVPLNSALQETQYF.

As regards this clonotype: Given a much more abundant clone one base away, this may be a read error. The chain couples TRBV11-1 to TRBJ2-7, with D possibly matching TRBD2 (5 bases). The CDR3 spans 13 residues. V was pared by 1 base and J by 2 bases, with 6 bases between. The germline V gene has CDR1 SGHAT and CDR2 FQDESV (reference sequence). CDR3 amino acids: CASSLEEAYEQYF. DNA of the CDR3: TGTGCCAGCAGCTTAGAGGAGGCCTACGAGCAGTACTTC.

The V and J genes are TRBV4-1 and TRBJ1-3; unclear D gene. Germline CDR1 reads MGHRA; CDR2 reads YSYEKL. Trimming removed 0 bases at V and 0 bases at J, with 18 bases between. The CDR3 runs 19 residues. CDR3 region: CASSQDPVGIDFSGNTIYF. Written as DNA, the CDR3 is TGCGCCAGCAGCCAAGATCCCGTGGGCATCGATTTCTCTGGAAACACCATATATTTT.